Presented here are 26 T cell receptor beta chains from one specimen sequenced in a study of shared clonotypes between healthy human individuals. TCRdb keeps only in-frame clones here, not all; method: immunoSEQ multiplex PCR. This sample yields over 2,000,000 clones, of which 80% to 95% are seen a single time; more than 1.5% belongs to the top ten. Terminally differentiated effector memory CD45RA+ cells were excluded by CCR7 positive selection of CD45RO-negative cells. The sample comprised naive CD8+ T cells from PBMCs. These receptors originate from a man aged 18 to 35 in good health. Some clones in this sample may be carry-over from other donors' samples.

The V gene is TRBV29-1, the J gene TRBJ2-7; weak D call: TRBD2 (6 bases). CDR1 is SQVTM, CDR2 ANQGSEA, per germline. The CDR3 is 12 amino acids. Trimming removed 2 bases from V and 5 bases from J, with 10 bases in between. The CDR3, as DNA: TGCAGCGTTGAACTGGGGGGAAACGAGCAGTACTTC. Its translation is CSVELGGNEQYF.

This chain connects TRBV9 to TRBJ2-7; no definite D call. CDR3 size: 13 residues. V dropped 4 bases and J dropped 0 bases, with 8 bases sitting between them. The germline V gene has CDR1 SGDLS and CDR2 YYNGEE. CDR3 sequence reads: CASSPTSSYEQYF. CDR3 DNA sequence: TGTGCCAGCAGCCCCACCAGCTCCTACGAGCAGTACTTC.

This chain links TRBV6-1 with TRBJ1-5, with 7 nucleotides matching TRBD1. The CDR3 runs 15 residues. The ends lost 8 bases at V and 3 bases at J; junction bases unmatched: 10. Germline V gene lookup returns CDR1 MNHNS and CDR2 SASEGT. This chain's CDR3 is CASGDSRRYNQPQHF. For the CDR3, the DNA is TGTGCCAGCGGGGACAGCCGTCGGTACAATCAGCCCCAGCATTTT.

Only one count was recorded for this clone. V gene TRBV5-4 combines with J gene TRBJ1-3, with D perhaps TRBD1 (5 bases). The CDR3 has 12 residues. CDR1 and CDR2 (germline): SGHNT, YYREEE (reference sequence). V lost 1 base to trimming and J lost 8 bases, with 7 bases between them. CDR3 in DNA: TGTGCCAGCAGCTTGTGGGGGGACACCATATATTTT. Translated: CASSLWGDTIYF.

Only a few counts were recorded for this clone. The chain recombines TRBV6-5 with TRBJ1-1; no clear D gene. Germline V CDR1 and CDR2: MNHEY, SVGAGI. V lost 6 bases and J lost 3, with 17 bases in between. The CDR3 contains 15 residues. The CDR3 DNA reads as TGTGCCAGCAGCCTCCTTACGGAGCGGCACACTGAAGCTTTCTTT. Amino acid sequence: CASSLLTERHTEAFF.

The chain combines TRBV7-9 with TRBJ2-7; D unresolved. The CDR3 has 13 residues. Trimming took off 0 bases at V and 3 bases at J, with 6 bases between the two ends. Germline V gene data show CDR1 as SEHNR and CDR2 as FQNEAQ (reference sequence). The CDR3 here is CASSLANFYEQYF. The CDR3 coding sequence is TGTGCCAGCAGCTTAGCGAACTTCTACGAGCAGTACTTC. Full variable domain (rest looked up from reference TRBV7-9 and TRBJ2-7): DTGVSQNPRHKITKRGQNVTFRCDPISEHNRLYWYRQTLGQGPEFLTYFQNEAQLEKSRLLSDRFSAERPKGSFSTLEIQRTEQGDSAMYLCASSLANFYEQYFGPGTRLTVT.

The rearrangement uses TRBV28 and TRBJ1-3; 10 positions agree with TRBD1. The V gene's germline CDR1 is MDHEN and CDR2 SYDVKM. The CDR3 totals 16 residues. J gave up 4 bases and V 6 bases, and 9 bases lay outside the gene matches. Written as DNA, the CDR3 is TGTGCCAGCAGCGGACAGGGGGGTACCCTGGGAAACACCATATATTTT. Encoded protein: CASSGQGGTLGNTIYF.

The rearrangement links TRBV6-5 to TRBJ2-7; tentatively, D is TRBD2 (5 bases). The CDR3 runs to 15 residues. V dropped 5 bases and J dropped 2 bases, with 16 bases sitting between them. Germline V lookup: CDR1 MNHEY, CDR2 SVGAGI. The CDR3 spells CASSMGDGRAYEQYF. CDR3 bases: TGTGCCAGCAGTATGGGAGATGGACGAGCCTACGAGCAGTACTTC.

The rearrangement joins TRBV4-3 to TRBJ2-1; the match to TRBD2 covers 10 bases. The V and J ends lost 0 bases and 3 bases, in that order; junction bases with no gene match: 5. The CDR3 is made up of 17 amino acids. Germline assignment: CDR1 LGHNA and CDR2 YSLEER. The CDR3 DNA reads TGCGCCAGCAGCCAAGAGCCTAGCGGGAGCTACTACAATGAGCAGTTCTTC. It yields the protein CASSQEPSGSYYNEQFF.

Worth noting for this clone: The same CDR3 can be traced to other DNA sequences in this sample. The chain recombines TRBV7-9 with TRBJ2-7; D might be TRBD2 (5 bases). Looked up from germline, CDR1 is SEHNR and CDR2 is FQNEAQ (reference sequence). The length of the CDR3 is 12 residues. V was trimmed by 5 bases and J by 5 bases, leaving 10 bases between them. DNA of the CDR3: TGTGCCAGCAGCCCCGGAGGAGACGAGCAGTACTTC. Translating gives CASSPGGDEQYF. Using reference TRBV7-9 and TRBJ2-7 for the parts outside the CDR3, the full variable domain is DTGVSQNPRHKITKRGQNVTFRCDPISEHNRLYWYRQTLGQGPEFLTYFQNEAQLEKSRLLSDRFSAERPKGSFSTLEIQRTEQGDSAMYLCASSPGGDEQYFGPGTRLTVT.

CDR3 protein: CASRDRGSEKLFF. CDR3 sequence (DNA): TGTGCCAGCCGGGACAGGGGGAGCGAAAAACTGTTTTTT. The chain couples TRBV2 to TRBJ1-4, with 11 nucleotides matching TRBD1. Germline V lookup: CDR1 SNHLY, CDR2 FYNNEI. The CDR3 covers 13 residues. The junction had 4 bases not matched to a gene; V was cut back by 8 bases and J by 8 bases. The variable domain in full, with the rest retrieved from reference TRBV2 and TRBJ1-4, is EPEVTQTPSHQVTQMGQEVILRCVPISNHLYFYWYRQILGQKVEFLVSFYNNEISEKSEIFDDQFSVERPDGSNFTLKIRSTKLEDSAMYFCASRDRGSEKLFFGSGTQLSVL.

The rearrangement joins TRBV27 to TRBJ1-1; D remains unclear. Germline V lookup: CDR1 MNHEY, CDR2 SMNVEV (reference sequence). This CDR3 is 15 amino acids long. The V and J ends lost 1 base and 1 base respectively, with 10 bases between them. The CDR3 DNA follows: TGTGCCAGCAGTTTATTGTCACTCGGGAACACTGAAGCTTTCTTT. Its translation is CASSLLSLGNTEAFF.

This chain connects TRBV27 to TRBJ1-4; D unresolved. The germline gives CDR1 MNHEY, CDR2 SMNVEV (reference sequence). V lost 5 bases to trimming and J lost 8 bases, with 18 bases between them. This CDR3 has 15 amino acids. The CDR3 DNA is TGTGCCAGCAGTACTCGCACCAACTCCCACGAAAAACTGTTTTTT. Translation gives CASSTRTNSHEKLFF.

The CDR3 here is CASSLEGQGAVFTEAFF. The CDR3 DNA sequence: TGTGCCAGCAGCTTGGAAGGTCAGGGGGCGGTGTTCACTGAAGCTTTCTTT. The chain recombines TRBV5-6 with TRBJ1-1; 8 nucleotides match TRBD1. V was clipped by 0 bases and J by 4 bases; unmatched bases: 11. Germline lookup yields CDR1 SGHDT and CDR2 YYEEEE. This CDR3 region has 17 residues.

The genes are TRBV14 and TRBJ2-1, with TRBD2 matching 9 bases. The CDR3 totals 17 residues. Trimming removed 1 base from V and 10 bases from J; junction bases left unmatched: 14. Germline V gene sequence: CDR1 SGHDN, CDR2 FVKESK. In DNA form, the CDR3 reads TGTGCCAGCAGCCAAGGCTACCGCGGGAGGGCTATTGCCGAGCAGTTCTTC. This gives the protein CASSQGYRGRAIAEQFF.

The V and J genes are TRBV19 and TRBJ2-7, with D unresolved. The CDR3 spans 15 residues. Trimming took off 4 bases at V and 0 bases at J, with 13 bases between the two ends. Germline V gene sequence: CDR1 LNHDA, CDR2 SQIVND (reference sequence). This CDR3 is CASSTAFALSYEQYF. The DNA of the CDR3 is TGTGCCAGTAGTACTGCATTTGCACTCTCCTACGAGCAGTACTTC.

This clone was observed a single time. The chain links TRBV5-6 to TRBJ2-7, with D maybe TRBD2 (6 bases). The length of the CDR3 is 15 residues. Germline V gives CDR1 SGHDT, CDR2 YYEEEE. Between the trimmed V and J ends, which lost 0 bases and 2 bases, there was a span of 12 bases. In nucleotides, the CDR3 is TGTGCCAGCAGCTTGGGGGTAGCGGTACCCTACGAGCAGTACTTC. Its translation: CASSLGVAVPYEQYF. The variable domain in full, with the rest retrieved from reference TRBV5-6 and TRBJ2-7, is DAGVTQSPTHLIKTRGQQVTLRCSPKSGHDTVSWYQQALGQGPQFIFQYYEEEERQRGNFPDRFSGHQFPNYSSELNVNALLLGDSALYLCASSLGVAVPYEQYFGPGTRLTVT.

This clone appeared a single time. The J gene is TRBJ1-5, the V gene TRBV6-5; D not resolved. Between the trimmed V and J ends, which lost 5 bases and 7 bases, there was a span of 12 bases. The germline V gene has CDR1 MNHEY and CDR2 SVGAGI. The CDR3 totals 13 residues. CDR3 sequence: CASSKGRDQPQHF. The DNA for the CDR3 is TGTGCCAGCAGTAAGGGTCGCGACCAGCCCCAGCATTTT.

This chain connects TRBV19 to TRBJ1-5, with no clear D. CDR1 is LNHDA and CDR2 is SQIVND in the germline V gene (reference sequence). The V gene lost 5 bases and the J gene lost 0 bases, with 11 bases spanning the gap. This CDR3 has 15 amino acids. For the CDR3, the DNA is TGTGCCAGTAGTTGGTACGACTATAGCAATCAGCCCCAGCATTTT. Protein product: CASSWYDYSNQPQHF.

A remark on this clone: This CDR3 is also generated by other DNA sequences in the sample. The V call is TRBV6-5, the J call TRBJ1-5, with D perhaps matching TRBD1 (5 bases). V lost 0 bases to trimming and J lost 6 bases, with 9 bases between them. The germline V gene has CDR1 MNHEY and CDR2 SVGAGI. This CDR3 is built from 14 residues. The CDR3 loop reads CASSYSRGGQPQHF. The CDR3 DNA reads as TGTGCCAGCAGTTACTCTAGGGGCGGTCAGCCCCAGCATTTT.

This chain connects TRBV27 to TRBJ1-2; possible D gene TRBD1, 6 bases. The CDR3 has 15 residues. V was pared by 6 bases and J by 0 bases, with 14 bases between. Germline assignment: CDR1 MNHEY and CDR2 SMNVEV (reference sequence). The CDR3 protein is CASSPVDRANYGYTF. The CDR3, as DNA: TGTGCCAGCAGCCCTGTGGACAGAGCTAACTATGGCTACACCTTC.

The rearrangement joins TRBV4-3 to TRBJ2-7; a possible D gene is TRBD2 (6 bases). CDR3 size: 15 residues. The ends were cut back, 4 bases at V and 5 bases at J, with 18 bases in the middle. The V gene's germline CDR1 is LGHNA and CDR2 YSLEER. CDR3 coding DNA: TGCGCCAGCAGCCTCCGGGAAGGGACTCCCGACGAGCAGTACTTC. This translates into CASSLREGTPDEQYF.

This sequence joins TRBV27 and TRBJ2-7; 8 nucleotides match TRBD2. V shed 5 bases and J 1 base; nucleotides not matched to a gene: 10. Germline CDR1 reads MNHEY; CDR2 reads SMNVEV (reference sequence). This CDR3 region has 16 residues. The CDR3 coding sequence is TGTGCCAGCAGTCCCTCCCCCACTAGCGGTTCCTACGAGCAGTACTTC. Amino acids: CASSPSPTSGSYEQYF.

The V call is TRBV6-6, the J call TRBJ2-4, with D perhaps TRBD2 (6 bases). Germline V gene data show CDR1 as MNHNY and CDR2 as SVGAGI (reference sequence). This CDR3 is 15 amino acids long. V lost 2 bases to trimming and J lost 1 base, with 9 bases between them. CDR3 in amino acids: CASSYARGAKNIQYF. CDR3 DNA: TGTGCCAGCAGTTACGCCCGGGGGGCCAAAAACATTCAGTACTTC.

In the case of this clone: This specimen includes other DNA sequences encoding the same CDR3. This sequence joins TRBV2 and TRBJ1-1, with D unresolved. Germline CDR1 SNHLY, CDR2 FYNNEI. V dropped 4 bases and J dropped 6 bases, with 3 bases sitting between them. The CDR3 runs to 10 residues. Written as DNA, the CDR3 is TGTGCCAGCAGTGGACCTGAAGCTTTCTTT. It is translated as CASSGPEAFF. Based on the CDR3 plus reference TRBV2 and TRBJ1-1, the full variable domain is EPEVTQTPSHQVTQMGQEVILRCVPISNHLYFYWYRQILGQKVEFLVSFYNNEISEKSEIFDDQFSVERPDGSNFTLKIRSTKLEDSAMYFCASSGPEAFFGQGTRLTVV.

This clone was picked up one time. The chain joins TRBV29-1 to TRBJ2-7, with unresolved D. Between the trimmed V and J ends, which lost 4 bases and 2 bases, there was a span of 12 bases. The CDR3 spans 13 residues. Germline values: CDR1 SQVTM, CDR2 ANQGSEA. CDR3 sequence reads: CSVAQDPPYEQYF. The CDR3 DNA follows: TGCAGCGTTGCCCAGGACCCGCCCTACGAGCAGTACTTC.